The next 5 T cell receptor beta chains were all read from a single sample in a study of CD8+ T cells in alopecia areata. As the sequencing template, cDNA was produced by extracting RNA and reverse transcribing it. Assay: immunoSEQ multiplex PCR; the TCRdb copy retains only in-frame clones and omits some. The data show under 150,000 clones, approximately 80% seen once. The treatment here: oral pan-JAK inhibitor, 5-10 mg twice daily. Sequencing was performed on CD8+ T cells sorted from blood, taken at week 4, from a patient treated with tofacitinib. All receptors come from a human donor with alopecia areata.

The chain uses TRBV29-1 and TRBJ2-7; 9 bases align to TRBD2. This CDR3 is built from 17 residues. CDR1 and CDR2 (germline): SQVTM, ANQGSEA. V lost 0 bases to trimming and J lost 1 base; unmatched junction nucleotides: 10. Here the CDR3 reads CSVEEVAGDPHSYEQYF. For the CDR3, the DNA is TGCAGCGTTGAAGAGGTAGCGGGGGACCCCCATTCCTACGAGCAGTACTTC.

The chain combines TRBV6-6 with TRBJ2-7; TRBD2 is a possible D gene (5 bases). CDR3 size: 14 residues. V was pared by 6 bases and J by 0 bases, with 12 bases between. Germline V CDR1 and CDR2: MNHNY, SVGAGI (reference sequence). The CDR3 sequence is CASSPTRDSYEQYF. The CDR3 DNA reads TGTGCCAGCAGCCCCACTAGGGACTCCTACGAGCAGTACTTC.

The genes are TRBV2 and TRBJ2-1, with unresolved D. Germline lookup yields CDR1 SNHLY and CDR2 FYNNEI. This CDR3 spans 12 amino acids. The germline V and J ends were trimmed by 6 bases and 3 bases, with 6 bases remaining between them. The CDR3 nucleotides are TGTGCCAGCAGCTACGACTACAATGAGCAGTTCTTC. It yields the protein CASSYDYNEQFF.

The chain joins TRBV29-1 to TRBJ2-1; no clear D. V lost 2 bases and J lost 10, with 9 bases in between. The CDR3 is made up of 11 amino acids. CDR1 is SQVTM, CDR2 ANQGSEA, per germline. The CDR3 protein is CSVERGGEQFF. The CDR3 DNA follows: TGCAGCGTTGAACGCGGTGGCGAGCAGTTCTTC.

The rearrangement links TRBV2 to TRBJ1-2; no firm D call. The CDR3 runs to 15 residues. Germline CDR1 reads SNHLY; CDR2 reads FYNNEI. V lost 8 bases and J 3 bases, leaving 19 bases between the germline ends. The CDR3 loop is CASPDPKPGDYGYTF. The DNA of the CDR3 is TGTGCCAGCCCTGACCCCAAGCCTGGGGACTATGGCTACACCTTC.